This T cell receptor beta chain was captured by sequencing in a study of T-cell memory formation after mild COVID-19. V was trimmed by 4 bases and J by 0 bases, leaving 9 bases between them. The germline V gene encodes CDR1 MGHRA and CDR2 YSYEKL. CDR3 length: 14 amino acids. TCRdb itself ran the 5' RACE reads through MiXCR, one entry per CDR3 protein. The repertoire holds roughly 340,000 distinct CDR3 sequences, with 20% as singletons. The chain carries TRBV4-1 and TRBJ2-5; no reliable D call. This TCR was recovered from a man aged 18 to 30 who had mild COVID-19 (a few samples of this study predate the infection). Cell type and time point are not known. Sequenced input: PBMCs or a T cell subset sorted from them (not recorded which). The CDR3 DNA follows: TGCGCCAGCAGCCCAGCTGCTTACCAAGAGACCCAGTACTTC. Its protein is CASSPAAYQETQYF.